These 20 T cell receptor beta chains share one sample of origin, sequenced in a study of blood T cell repertoires in COVID-19 (dated by TCRdb to 2018 to 2020). The library was prepared using the immunoSEQ multiplex PCR assay. TCRdb retrieved this table from immuneACCESS and kept in-frame rearrangements only. Not all clones are present; in checked studies, unresolved V genes account for under half, and no reason is known for the remainder. Counted in this sample were 120,000 to 150,000 clones; roughly 80% of them appeared once. Approximately 2.7% of the sample is held by the ten biggest clonotypes. Sequencing input: peripheral blood. The receptors originated from a woman between 40 and 55 years old with active or convalescent COVID-19.

This rearrangement joins TRBV30 to TRBJ2-7, with D uncertain. The CDR3 is 14 residues long. Deletions cut 5 bases from V and 1 base from J, with 15 bases between. Germline CDR1 is GTSNPN and CDR2 is SVGIG (reference sequence). The CDR3 here is CAWSSGGVSYEQYF. In nucleotides, the CDR3 is TGTGCCTGGTCCTCTGGTGGAGTTTCCTACGAGCAGTACTTC.

The CDR3 coding sequence is TGTGCCAGCAGCCAAGATCTGCTAGCGGGGGCCCGCCAAGAGACCCAGTACTTC. This sequence encodes CASSQDLLAGARQETQYF. J is TRBJ2-5 and V is TRBV4-2, with TRBD2 matching 10 bases. This CDR3 is built from 18 residues. Trimming at V came to 0 bases and at J to 1 base, leaving 8 bases not matched to a gene. Germline V CDR1 and CDR2: LGHNA, YNFKEQ.

The V gene is TRBV6-5, the J gene TRBJ1-5; 8 positions agree with TRBD1. The J segment lost 4 bases and the V segment lost 2 bases, leaving 4 bases of the junction unmatched. Looked up from germline, CDR1 is MNHEY and CDR2 is SVGAGI. This CDR3 contains 15 residues. The CDR3 is CASSYGGQVNQPQHF. The CDR3 region has the DNA TGTGCCAGCAGTTACGGGGGACAGGTAAATCAGCCCCAGCATTTT.

V gene TRBV19 combines with J gene TRBJ1-2; D uncertain. Germline CDR1 is LNHDA and CDR2 is SQIVND (reference sequence). With 1 base removed from V and 4 bases from J, the gap between germline ends came to 7 bases. The CDR3 has 13 residues. The CDR3 reads CASSIGMAYGYTF. CDR3 nucleotide sequence: TGTGCCAGTAGTATAGGAATGGCCTATGGCTACACCTTC.

The rearrangement links TRBV7-9 to TRBJ2-7; 9 bases are a match to TRBD1. Per germline, CDR1 SEHNR and CDR2 FQNEAQ (reference sequence). V dropped 5 bases and J dropped 2; count of bases not matched to a gene: 7. CDR3 length: 15 residues. In DNA form, the CDR3 reads TGTGCCAGCAGCCCCCCCGGGACAGGGACCTACGAGCAGTACTTC. Translating it yields CASSPPGTGTYEQYF.

The genes are TRBV28 and TRBJ2-7; 7 positions agree with TRBD1. Germline-derived CDR1 and CDR2 are MDHEN and SYDVKM. This CDR3 contains 13 residues. J gave up 7 bases and V 5 bases, and 8 bases lay outside the gene matches. This CDR3 reads CASSGRGQAEQYF. CDR3 DNA: TGTGCCAGCAGTGGCCGTGGACAGGCAGAGCAGTACTTC.

This chain uses TRBV5-8 with TRBJ1-2; 10 bases agree with TRBD1. The CDR3 consists of 15 residues. The V gene end was trimmed by 5 bases and the J gene end by 8 bases; junction bases not matched to a gene: 12. In germline, CDR1 is SGHTS, CDR2 YDEGEE. The CDR3 nucleotides are TGTGCCAGCAGAAGAGGGACAGGGGCAGCGGGGGGCTACACCTTC. Translated: CASRRGTGAAGGYTF.

In the case of this clone: Its ends do not fully match the called genes, so a read error is possible. The chain is built from TRBV28 and TRBJ1-1; 7 bases agree with TRBD1. This CDR3 region has 15 residues. Germline CDR1 is MDHEN and CDR2 is SYDVKM. CDR3 in DNA: TGTGCCAGCAACCTAGTACAGGGGTTGAACGCTGAAGCTTTCTTT. Translation: CASNLVQGLNAEAFF.

This clone was seen just once. The CDR3 coding sequence is TGTGCCAGCAGCAATCGGGACAGAGAGAAACTGTTTTTT. It translates to CASSNRDREKLFF. The V gene is TRBV21-1, the J gene TRBJ1-4; the table's D call, TRBD1, was not checked against the DNA. TRBV21-1 is a listed pseudogene. The CDR3 totals 13 residues.

To note about this clone: This sample also contains other DNA sequences that code for the same CDR3. CDR3 in DNA: TGCGCCAGCAGCCAAGACAGGGGCAATCAGCCCCAGCATTTT. Translation gives CASSQDRGNQPQHF. This chain uses TRBV4-1 with TRBJ1-5, with a weak D call TRBD1 (5 bases). Germline V gene data show CDR1 as MGHRA and CDR2 as YSYEKL. Deletions cut 0 bases from V and 2 bases from J, with 5 bases between. CDR3 length: 14 residues.

J is TRBJ1-3 and V is TRBV9, with 7 bases fitting TRBD1. The CDR3 totals 16 residues. CDR1 and CDR2 (germline): SGDLS, YYNGEE. After removal of 4 bases from V and 0 bases from J, the junction contained 7 bases not matched to a gene. This chain's CDR3 is CASSPAWDSSGNTIYF. The CDR3 DNA is TGTGCCAGCAGCCCCGCGTGGGACAGCTCTGGAAACACCATATATTTT.

The rearrangement uses TRBV19 and TRBJ1-2; the D gene is possibly TRBD1 (6 bases). The germline gives CDR1 LNHDA, CDR2 SQIVND (reference sequence). Deletions cut 7 bases from V and 8 bases from J, with 23 bases between. The CDR3 loop spans 15 amino acids. CDR3: CASTPVDRRLFGYTF. CDR3 bases: TGTGCCAGTACCCCCGTCGACAGGCGACTATTCGGCTACACCTTC.

This chain joins TRBV7-8 and TRBJ2-7; 10 bases line up with TRBD1. V shed 5 bases, J shed 2 bases, and the junction held 6 bases outside the gene matches. The CDR3 runs to 15 residues. Looked up from germline, CDR1 is SGHVS and CDR2 is FQNEAQ. CDR3 in amino acids: CASSTFDRGPYEQYF. The CDR3 DNA reads TGTGCCAGCAGCACCTTCGACAGGGGGCCCTACGAGCAGTACTTC.

The chain links TRBV5-6 to TRBJ2-2; D perhaps matches TRBD2 (6 bases). V shed 1 base and J shed 1 base, with 14 bases lying between them. This CDR3 is built from 17 residues. Germline V lookup: CDR1 SGHDT, CDR2 YYEEEE. Written as DNA, the CDR3 is TGTGCCAGCAGCTTGCGGGGGACCTCCCTGAACACCGGGGAGCTGTTTTTT. Translation: CASSLRGTSLNTGELFF.

This clone was recorded once. The V gene is TRBV11-2, the J gene TRBJ1-1; D gene uncertain. This CDR3 comprises 12 residues. Germline V lookup: CDR1 SGHAT, CDR2 FQNNGV. The V end lost 1 base, the J end lost 8 bases, and 8 bases lay between the germline ends. This CDR3 is CASSLGIAEAFF. The CDR3 DNA is TGTGCCAGCAGCTTAGGGATAGCGGAAGCTTTCTTT.

V and J are TRBV7-2 and TRBJ1-2, with TRBD1 matching 9 bases. The germline V gene encodes CDR1 SGHTA and CDR2 FQGNSA. The CDR3 runs 14 residues. V lost 2 bases and J lost 8; bases outside the gene matches: 6. CDR3 sequence reads: CASSLRTGERGYTF. The CDR3 DNA sequence: TGTGCCAGCAGCTTAAGGACAGGGGAACGCGGCTACACCTTC.

V usage is TRBV20-1 and J usage is TRBJ2-1, with D possibly TRBD1 on 6 matching bases. The CDR3 runs 15 residues. From germline, CDR1 is DFQATT and CDR2 SNEGSKA (reference sequence). Trimming cost V 3 bases and J 4 bases, with 16 bases left between them. CDR3: CSASGRDTPYNEQFF. Written as DNA, the CDR3 is TGCAGTGCTAGTGGCCGGGACACCCCATACAATGAGCAGTTCTTC.

In DNA, the CDR3 is TGTGCCAGCAGCGTAGGGGCTAGCGGCTCCTACGAGCAGTACTTC. Translated, it gives CASSVGASGSYEQYF. The chain links TRBV9 to TRBJ2-7; TRBD2 agrees at 7 bases. The V segment lost 0 bases and the J segment 0 bases; nucleotides outside the gene matches: 3. The length of the CDR3 is 15 residues. From germline, CDR1 is SGDLS and CDR2 YYNGEE.

This rearrangement joins TRBV3-1 (or the pseudogene TRBV3-2) to TRBJ1-2; TRBD1 agrees at 9 bases. Germline V gene data show CDR1 as LGHDT and CDR2 as YNNKEL (reference sequence). This CDR3 has 15 amino acids. V was pared by 4 bases and J by 0 bases, with 3 bases of the junction left unmatched. CDR3 nucleotides: TGTGCCAGCAGCCCCCGGACAGGGGCTAACTATGGCTACACCTTC. Translation gives CASSPRTGANYGYTF.

The chain has TRBV28 and TRBJ1-5; the D gene is possibly TRBD1 (5 bases). Germline V gene data show CDR1 as MDHEN and CDR2 as SYDVKM. The CDR3 runs to 11 residues. The V and J ends lost 6 bases and 10 bases respectively, with 10 bases between them. In nucleotides, the CDR3 is TGTGCCAGCAGCCCCGACAGTCCCCAGCATTTT. Translating it yields CASSPDSPQHF.